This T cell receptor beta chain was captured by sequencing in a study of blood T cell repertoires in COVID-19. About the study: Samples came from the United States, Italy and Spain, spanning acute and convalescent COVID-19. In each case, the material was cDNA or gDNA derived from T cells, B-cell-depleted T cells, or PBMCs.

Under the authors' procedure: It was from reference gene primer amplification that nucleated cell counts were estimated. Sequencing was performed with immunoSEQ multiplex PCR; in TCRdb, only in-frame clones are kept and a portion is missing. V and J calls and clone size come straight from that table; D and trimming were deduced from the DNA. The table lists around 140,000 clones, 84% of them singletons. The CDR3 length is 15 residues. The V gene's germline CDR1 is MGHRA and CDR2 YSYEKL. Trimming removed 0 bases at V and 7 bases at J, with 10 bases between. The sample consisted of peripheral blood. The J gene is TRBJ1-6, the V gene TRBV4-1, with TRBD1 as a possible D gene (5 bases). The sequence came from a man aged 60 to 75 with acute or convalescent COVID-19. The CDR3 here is CASSQDSTENSPLHF. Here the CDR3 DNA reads TGCGCCAGCAGCCAAGACTCGACAGAGAATTCACCCCTCCACTTT.